The clone carrying this T cell receptor beta chain was picked up one time. What it binds is not known. A template switching step contributed a universal primer site, while unique molecular identifiers were present in the cDNA. TCRdb re-called the 5' RACE reads through MiXCR, storing one row per CDR3 protein. The repertoire holds 1.5 million or so distinct CDR3 sequences, with about 32% as singletons. The CDR3 length is 16 residues. The entry originates in a study of identical twins. Every one of the donors was a healthy Caucasian. Notes on the study in general: Monozygotic twin pairs showed more out-of-frame TCR alpha sharing than models estimated. Within twin pairs, the out-of-frame alpha sequences they shared showed excess low generation probability.

The sequence was collected from a newborn girl in good health. Sequencing used cord blood. The chain carries TRBV12-3 or TRBV12-4 and TRBJ2-4; possibly TRBD2 for D (6 bases). The closer fit of TRBJ2-7 to the DNA end suggests the J call may be wrong. The CDR3 loop is CASSLTPGLLIYEQYF. The CDR3 nucleotides read TGTGCCAGCAGTTTGACTCCGGGACTTTTAATCTACGAGCAGTACTTC.